Shown below are 7 T cell receptor beta chains from a single sample sequenced in a study of blood T cells in healthy people across ages (dated by TCRdb to between 2014 and 2016). The library was built by means of 5' RACE. Sequenced on an Illumina HiSeq 2500. A second about 7 to 11 cycle PCR used a sample-barcoded 5' primer and a J-beta primer mix. Starting from the raw public reads, TCRdb applied fastp trimming at Q25, assembled clones with MiXCR and retained in-frame beta chains. Here each entry gathers all rows of one CDR3 protein and keeps the most common genes and DNA. Here the sample has 650,000 to 900,000 distinct CDR3 sequences; 62% occur a single time. The ten largest clones add up to 25% to 35% of the sample. Sequences were obtained from blood. The receptors here all came from a man under 40 in good health.

In this sample, this clonotype turned up a few times. J is TRBJ1-2 and V is TRBV10-3, with TRBD1 matching 10 bases. The CDR3 is made up of 14 amino acids. CDR1 is ENHRY and CDR2 is SYGVKD in the germline V gene. J was trimmed by 5 bases and V by 6 bases; bases with no gene match: 6. CDR3 sequence reads: CAISGQGELYGYTF. The DNA for the CDR3 is TGTGCCATCAGCGGACAGGGGGAGTTATATGGCTACACCTTC.

About this clonotype: Its ends do not fully match the called genes, so a read error is possible. This chain connects TRBV12-3 or TRBV12-4 to TRBJ2-3; D ambiguous. This CDR3 comprises 14 residues. This chain's CDR3 is CTSSFISSTDTQYF. The CDR3 DNA follows: TGTACCAGCAGTTTTATTAGCAGCACAGATACGCAGTATTTT.

This clonotype appeared a few times. V usage is TRBV4-3 and J usage is TRBJ2-1, with TRBD2 as a possible D gene (5 bases). The V gene's germline CDR1 is LGHNA and CDR2 YSLEER. The CDR3 extends over 16 amino acids. Deletions cut 3 bases from V and 4 bases from J, with 16 bases between. CDR3 region: CASSQDWTSDYNEQFF. CDR3 nucleotides: TGCGCCAGCAGCCAGGACTGGACGTCCGATTACAATGAGCAGTTCTTC.

This clonotype was observed once. The chain links TRBV4-3 to TRBJ2-7, with 7 nucleotides matching TRBD2. Germline trimming cut 0 bases from V and 3 bases from J; bases unmatched to any gene: 14. Germline CDR1 is LGHNA and CDR2 is YSLEER. The CDR3 contains 18 residues. The CDR3: CASSQDSGPGLIDYEQYF. The CDR3 nucleotides are TGCGCCAGCAGCCAAGATAGCGGGCCGGGTCTTATTGACTACGAGCAGTACTTC.

The table lists this clonotype with a few counts. The chain has TRBV7-2 and TRBJ2-5, with 10 bases matching TRBD2. Trimming at V came to 4 bases and at J to 4 bases, leaving 9 bases not matched to a gene. Germline V gene lookup returns CDR1 SGHTA and CDR2 FQGNSA. The CDR3 sequence is 16 residues long. The chain's CDR3 is CASSSSRAGGLETQYF. In nucleotides, the CDR3 is TGTGCCAGCAGCTCTTCGAGAGCGGGGGGGCTAGAGACCCAGTACTTC. Using reference TRBV7-2 and TRBJ2-5 for the parts outside the CDR3, the full variable domain is GAGVSQSPSNKVTEKGKDVELRCDPISGHTALYWYRQSLGQGLEFLIYFQGNSAPDKSGLPSDRFSAERTGGSVSTLTIQRTQQEDSAVYLCASSSSRAGGLETQYFGPGTRLLVL.

This clonotype has a handful of counts. The chain employs TRBV20-1 and TRBJ2-7; 10 bases match TRBD2. This CDR3 region has 14 residues. V lost 6 bases to trimming and J lost 0 bases; unmatched junction nucleotides: 5. CDR1 DFQATT and CDR2 SNEGSKA come from the germline V gene (reference sequence). The CDR3 region is CSAQTSGFSYEQYF. Written as DNA, the CDR3 is TGCAGTGCCCAGACTAGCGGGTTCTCCTACGAGCAGTACTTC.

The V gene is TRBV30, the J gene TRBJ2-1; 16 bases match TRBD2. The CDR3 totals 17 residues. V lost 2 bases to trimming and J lost 10 bases; unmatched junction nucleotides: 11. Germline-derived CDR1 and CDR2 are GTSNPN and SVGIG (reference sequence). The CDR3 DNA follows: TGTGCCTGGAGTTCCTTACCCGGGACTAGCGGGGGGGCGGAGCAGTTCTTC. Protein sequence: CAWSSLPGTSGGAEQFF. Together with reference TRBV30 and TRBJ2-1, the CDR3 gives the full variable domain: SQTIHQWPATLVQPVGSPLSLECTVEGTSNPNLYWYRQAAGRGLQLLFYSVGIGQISSEVPQNLSASRPQDRQFILSSKKLLLSDSGFYLCAWSSLPGTSGGAEQFFGPGTRLTVL.